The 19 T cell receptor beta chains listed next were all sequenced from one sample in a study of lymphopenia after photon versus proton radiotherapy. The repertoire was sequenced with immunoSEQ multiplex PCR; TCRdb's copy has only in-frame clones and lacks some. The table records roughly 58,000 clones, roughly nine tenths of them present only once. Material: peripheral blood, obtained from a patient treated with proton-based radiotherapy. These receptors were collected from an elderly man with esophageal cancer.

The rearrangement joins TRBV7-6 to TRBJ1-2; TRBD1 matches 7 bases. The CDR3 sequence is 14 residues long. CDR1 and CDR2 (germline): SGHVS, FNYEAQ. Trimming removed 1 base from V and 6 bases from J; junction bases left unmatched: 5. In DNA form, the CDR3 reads TGTGCCAGCAGCTTAGGACAGGGCGGGGATGGCTACACCTTC. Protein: CASSLGQGGDGYTF.

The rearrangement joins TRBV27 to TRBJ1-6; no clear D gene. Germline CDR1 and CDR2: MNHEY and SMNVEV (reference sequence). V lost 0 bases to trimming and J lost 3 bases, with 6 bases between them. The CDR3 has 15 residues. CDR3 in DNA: TGTGCCAGCAGTTTATCGGTCAACTATAATTCACCCCTCCACTTT. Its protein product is CASSLSVNYNSPLHF.

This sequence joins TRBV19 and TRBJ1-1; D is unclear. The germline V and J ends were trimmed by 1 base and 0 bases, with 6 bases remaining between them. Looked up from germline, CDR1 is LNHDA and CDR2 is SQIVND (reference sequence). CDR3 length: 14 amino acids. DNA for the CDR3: TGTGCCAGTAGTATAGGACGGGTGAACACTGAAGCTTTCTTT. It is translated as CASSIGRVNTEAFF.

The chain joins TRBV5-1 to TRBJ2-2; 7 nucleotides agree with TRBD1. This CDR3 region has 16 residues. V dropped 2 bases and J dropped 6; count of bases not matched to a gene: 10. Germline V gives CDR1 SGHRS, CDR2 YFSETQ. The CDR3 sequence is CASSLKPAGGAGELFF. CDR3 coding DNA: TGCGCCAGCAGCTTAAAGCCCGCAGGGGGAGCCGGGGAGCTGTTTTTT. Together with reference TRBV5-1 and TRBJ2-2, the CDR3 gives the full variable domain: KAGVTQTPRYLIKTRGQQVTLSCSPISGHRSVSWYQQTPGQGLQFLFEYFSETQRNKGNFPGRFSGRQFSNSRSEMNVSTLELGDSALYLCASSLKPAGGAGELFFGEGSRLTVL.

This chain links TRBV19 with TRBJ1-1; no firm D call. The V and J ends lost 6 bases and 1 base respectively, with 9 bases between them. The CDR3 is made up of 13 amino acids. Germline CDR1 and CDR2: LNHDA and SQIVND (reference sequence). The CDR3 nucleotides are TGTGCCAGTAGCCGAGCGGGGAACACTGAAGCTTTCTTT. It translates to CASSRAGNTEAFF.

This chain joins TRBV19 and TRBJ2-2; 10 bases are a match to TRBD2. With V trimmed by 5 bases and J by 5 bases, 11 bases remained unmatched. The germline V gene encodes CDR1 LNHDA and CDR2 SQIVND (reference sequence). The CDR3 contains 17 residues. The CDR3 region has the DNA TGTGCCAGTAGTCCTCGGACTAGCGGCCTCCGGACCGGGGAGCTGTTTTTT. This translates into CASSPRTSGLRTGELFF.

CDR3: CASSESPQHNSPLHF. CDR3 bases: TGCGCCAGCAGTGAGTCGCCACAGCATAATTCACCCCTCCACTTT. The chain couples TRBV10-2 to TRBJ1-6; no firm D call. The CDR3 sequence is 15 residues long. CDR1 is WSHSY, CDR2 SAAADI, per germline. Trimming cost V 0 bases and J 5 bases, with 8 bases left between them.

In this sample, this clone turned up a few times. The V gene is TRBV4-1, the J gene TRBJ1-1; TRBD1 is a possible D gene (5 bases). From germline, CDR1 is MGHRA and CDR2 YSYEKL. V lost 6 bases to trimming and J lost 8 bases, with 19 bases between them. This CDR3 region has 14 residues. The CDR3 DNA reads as TGCGCCAGCAGACTTAACAGACAGTCAGTAGAAGCTTTCTTT. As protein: CASRLNRQSVEAFF.

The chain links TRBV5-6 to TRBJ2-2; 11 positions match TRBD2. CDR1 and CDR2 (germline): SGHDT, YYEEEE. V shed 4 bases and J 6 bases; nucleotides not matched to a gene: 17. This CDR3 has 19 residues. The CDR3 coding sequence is TGTGCCAGCAGCGTACGGGCTAGCGGGGGGATACTATTTCCCGGGGAGCTGTTTTTT. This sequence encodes CASSVRASGGILFPGELFF. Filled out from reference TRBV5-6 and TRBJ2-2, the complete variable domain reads DAGVTQSPTHLIKTRGQQVTLRCSPKSGHDTVSWYQQALGQGPQFIFQYYEEEERQRGNFPDRFSGHQFPNYSSELNVNALLLGDSALYLCASSVRASGGILFPGELFFGEGSRLTVL.

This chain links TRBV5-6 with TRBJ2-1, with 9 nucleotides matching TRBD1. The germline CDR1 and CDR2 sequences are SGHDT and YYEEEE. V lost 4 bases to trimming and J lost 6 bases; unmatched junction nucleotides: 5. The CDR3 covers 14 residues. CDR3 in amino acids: CASSPGTGFNEQFF. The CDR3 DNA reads TGTGCCAGCAGCCCCGGGACAGGGTTCAATGAGCAGTTCTTC.

The CDR3 nucleotides are TGTGCCAGCAGGGACGACGGGGAGAAGTACTTC. Protein: CASRDDGEKYF. V gene TRBV6-6 combines with J gene TRBJ2-4; possible D gene TRBD2, 5 bases. Trimming took off 6 bases at V and 14 bases at J, with 14 bases between the two ends. Germline CDR1 reads MNHNY; CDR2 reads SVGAGI (reference sequence). CDR3 size: 11 residues.

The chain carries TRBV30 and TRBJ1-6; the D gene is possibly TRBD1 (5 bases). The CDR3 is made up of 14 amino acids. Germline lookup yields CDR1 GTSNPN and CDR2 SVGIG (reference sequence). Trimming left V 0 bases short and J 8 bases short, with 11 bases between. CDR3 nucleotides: TGTGCCTGGAGTGTAGAGGGGCTAGATTCACCCCTCCACTTT. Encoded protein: CAWSVEGLDSPLHF.

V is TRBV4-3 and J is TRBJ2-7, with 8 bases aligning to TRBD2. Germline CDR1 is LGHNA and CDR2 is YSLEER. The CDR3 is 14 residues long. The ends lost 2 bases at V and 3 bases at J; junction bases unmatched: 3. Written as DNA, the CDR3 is TGCGCCAGCAGCCAAAGCGGGAGAAGCTACGAGCAGTACTTC. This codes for CASSQSGRSYEQYF.

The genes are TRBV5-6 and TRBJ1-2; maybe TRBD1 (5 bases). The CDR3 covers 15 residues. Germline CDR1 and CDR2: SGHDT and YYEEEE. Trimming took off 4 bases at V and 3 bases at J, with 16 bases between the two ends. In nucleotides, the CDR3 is TGTGCCAGCAGCCCTCTAGGGACGGCTTACTATGGCTACACCTTC. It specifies CASSPLGTAYYGYTF.

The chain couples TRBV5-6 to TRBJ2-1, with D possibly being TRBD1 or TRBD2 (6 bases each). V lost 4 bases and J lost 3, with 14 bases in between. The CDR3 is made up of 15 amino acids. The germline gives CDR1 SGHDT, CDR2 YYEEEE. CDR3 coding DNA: TGTGCCAGCAGCCCCCCCGGAGGGGGCTACAATGAGCAGTTCTTC. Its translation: CASSPPGGGYNEQFF.

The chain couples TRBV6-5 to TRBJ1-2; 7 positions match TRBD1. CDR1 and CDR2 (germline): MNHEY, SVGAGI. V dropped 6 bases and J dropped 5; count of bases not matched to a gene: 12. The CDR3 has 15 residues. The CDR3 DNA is TGTGCCAGCAGCCCGACAGGGAGGTTCAATTATGGCTACACCTTC. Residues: CASSPTGRFNYGYTF.

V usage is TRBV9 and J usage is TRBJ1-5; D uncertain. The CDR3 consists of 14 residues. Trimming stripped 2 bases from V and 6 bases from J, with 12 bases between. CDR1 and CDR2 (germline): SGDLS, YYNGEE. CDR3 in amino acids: CASSVTGSGQPQHF. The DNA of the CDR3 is TGTGCCAGCAGCGTTACGGGGTCAGGTCAGCCCCAGCATTTT. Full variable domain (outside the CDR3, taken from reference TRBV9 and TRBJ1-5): DSGVTQTPKHLITATGQRVTLRCSPRSGDLSVYWYQQSLDQGLQFLIQYYNGEERAKGNILERFSAQQFPDLHSELNLSSLELGDSALYFCASSVTGSGQPQHFGDGTRLSIL.

The CDR3 nucleotides are TGCGCCAGCAGCCAAGTCGGGACAGGAAGAGGAAACACCATATATTTT. Translation: CASSQVGTGRGNTIYF. This chain joins TRBV4-1 and TRBJ1-3, with 8 bases matching TRBD1. The CDR3 contains 16 residues. The V gene end was trimmed by 1 base and the J gene end by 4 bases; junction bases not matched to a gene: 6. From germline, CDR1 is MGHRA and CDR2 YSYEKL.

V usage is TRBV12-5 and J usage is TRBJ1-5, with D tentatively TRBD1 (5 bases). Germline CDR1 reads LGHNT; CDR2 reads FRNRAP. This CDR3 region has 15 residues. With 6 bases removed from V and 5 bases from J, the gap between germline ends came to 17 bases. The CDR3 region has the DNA TGTGCTAGTGGCCCCGCGGGGGTCCATTATCAGCCCCAGCATTTT. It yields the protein CASGPAGVHYQPQHF.